This T cell receptor (beta chain) is from a study of T cells in Graves' hyperthyroidism and ophthalmopathy (dated by TCRdb to between 2018 and 2020). Regarding the complete study: Peripheral blood samples were taken at the time of initial diagnosis, prior to any treatment. To identify TCR V-J signatures that set the groups apart, the researchers used a discovery cohort of more than 95 patients, made up of 40 to 45 with Graves' ophthalmopathy and some 56 with stable Graves' hyperthyroidism. Whether ophthalmopathy could be predicted prospectively was tested in an independent validation cohort made up of approximately 19 hyperthyroidism patients plus 17 patients who later progressed to ophthalmopathy. The roughly 91 discovery patients were randomly split 7:3 into training and test sets. Thyroid tissue and blood T-cell repertoires from six Graves' hyperthyroidism patients were also compared in the study. Following sampling, methimazole starting at 30 mg daily was given to hyperthyroidism patients, and high-dose intravenous methylprednisolone was given to ophthalmopathy patients. According to the paper, TCR Vbeta CDR3 sequencing was carried out on more than 120 peripheral blood samples, which came from 40 to 45 ophthalmopathy, around 74 hyperthyroidism and some 17 progressor patients. Overall results and qualifications from the work: Most expanded thyroid clonotypes (frequency above 0.001) were also found in blood, which suggests that blood repertoires may mirror thyroid immune responses. In validation, the model predicted progression to ophthalmopathy a median of 6.5 months before onset, with roughly 70% sensitivity and nearly 75% specificity. Sample size was not statistically predetermined, and investigators were not blinded to group allocation. In cross-validation, a model built on a 13 V-J signature told ophthalmopathy apart from stable hyperthyroidism with under 90% sensitivity and approximately 81% specificity, and in testing the same model reached 80%/75%.

A remark on this clonotype: Its specific antigen is unknown. No much larger clone exists at a distance of one base, and base qualities are not known.

The TCR beta CDR3 regions were amplified from the RNA transcripts. A first-round RT-PCR of the TCR CDR3 used the HTBI primer set with the Qiagen OneStep RT-PCR kit. The libraries were constructed in a second round of multiplex PCR and then size-selected and purified. Sequencing of the libraries was done on an Illumina HiSeq2000 using paired-end 100 bp reads. Processing in the source paper ran as follows. SOAPnuke was used to process the raw data, throwing out any read that contained adapters or uncalled bases, had a mean Phred below 15, or lacked an exact constant-primer or identifier match. COPE v1.2.5 was used to merge the high-quality paired reads, and each unique nucleotide sequence was defined as a clonotype. Clonotypes were aligned to IMGT TRBV, TRBD and TRBJ reference segments using MiTCR v1.1. The analysis included only V-J combinations with a frequency above 0.0001, which together covered 99% to 99.2% of the repertoires. A TCS score was defined as the ratio between F50 (clonal expansion) and ExV (chaos), using BLOSUM62-based TCRdist between CDR3 peptides within each V-J. Welch's t-statistics and random forest reduced 500 to 550 V-J features to some 14, which were used in a naive Bayes classifier (R e1071). In TCRdb, the public reads were trimmed at Q25 with fastp and aligned with MiXCR, with productive beta chains retained. Duplicate CDR3 protein sequences are folded into a single record with the most common DNA and genes. None of the V and J calls come from the authors' own analysis; TCRdb made them. This sample comprises hundreds of thousands of distinct CDR3 sequences, 13% to 15% of them detected only once. The ten largest clones represent 9.5% to 13% of the sample.

Graves' hyperthyroidism was defined as stable when no progression to ophthalmopathy occurred over 18 months of follow-up. Hyperthyroidism patients were newly diagnosed, with disease duration under 2 months, and aged 18 to 65 years. Any patient with an uncontrolled infection, another autoimmune disease, pregnancy or lactation was excluded. Clinical symptoms, serum thyroxine and TRAb, thyroid ultrasound, and orbital computed tomography formed the basis for the diagnoses. PBMCs were separated from under 11 ml of fresh peripheral blood using Ficoll-Paque density gradient centrifugation. Total RNA was extracted using Trizol reagent, and RNA quality was assessed on an Agilent 2100 Bioanalyzer. V is cut by 7 bases and J by 8 bases, and the space between the germline ends is 20 bases. The CDR3 measures 14 amino acids from cysteine to phenylalanine. The CDR3 DNA has 42 bases and is translated from base 1.

This clonotype was obtained from a woman between 18 and 30 years old with Graves' hyperthyroidism. The material sequenced was blood. The V gene is TRBV12-3 or TRBV12-4 and the J gene is TRBJ1-2; possibly the D gene is TRBD1, per 6 matching bases. CDR3 reads: CASNKGGAAKGYTF. DNA sequence: TGTGCCAGCAACAAAGGGGGGGCGGCAAAGGGCTACACCTTC.